This T cell receptor beta chain was sequenced for a study of molecular identifiers for immune sequencing clone quantification. General study points: Detection of one spiked Jurkat cell's TCR RNA reportedly worked in 750,000 to 1,000,000 naive cells. Clonotypes topping 20 RNA copies carried over 97% of effector molecules but under 1% of naive ones.

This clonotype was picked up many times. Its antigen is not identified. One entry per CDR3 protein, called by TCRdb with MiXCR from the PCR reads. The sample includes approximately 100,000 distinct CDR3 sequences, under 40% of them seen just once. Libraries used about 18,000 to 1,100,000 sorted naive CD8 T cells and 10%, 30% or 50% RNA input. The sample taken for sequencing was naive CD8+ T cells from blood, with Jurkat cell RNA spiked in. Subset given: FACS-sorted CD8+CD4-CCR7+CD45RA+ naive T cells. The source is a human donor in good health. Some libraries in this study had Jurkat cell RNA spiked in.

CDR3 loop: CASSRGLAGDFQYF. In DNA, the CDR3 is TGTGCCAGCAGCCGGGGACTAGCGGGAGACTTCCAGTATTTT. The chain employs TRBV7-6 and TRBJ2-3, with TRBD2 matching over 14 bases. The V segment lost 5 bases and the J segment 12 bases; nucleotides outside the gene matches: 7. Germline CDR1 and CDR2: SGHVS and FNYEAQ. This CDR3 region has 14 residues.